This T cell receptor (beta chain) comes out of a study of blood T cell repertoires in COVID-19. In the original workflow: Amplification of reference gene primers was used by the study to estimate nucleated cell counts. TCRdb keeps only in-frame clones here, not all; method: immunoSEQ multiplex PCR. That table is the source of V, J and clone size, and D and trimming were worked out from the DNA. Here the sample spans more than 200,000 clones, approximately 82% being singletons. This CDR3 comprises 12 residues. CDR1 KGHSH and CDR2 LQKENI come from the germline V gene. Deletions cut 3 bases from V and 6 bases from J, with 6 bases between.

The TCR originated in a woman between 70 and 85 years old with active or convalescent COVID-19. The chain is built from TRBV18 and TRBJ2-1; D might be TRBD1 (5 bases). Material for sequencing was peripheral blood. The CDR3: CASSPDSNEQFF. CDR3 DNA sequence: TGTGCCAGCTCACCCGACAGCAATGAGCAGTTCTTC.